Detailed here is one TCR beta chain. Its antigen is not identified. A read error may account for a junction end that differs from germline. Approximately 9 milliliters of peripheral blood were drawn from each donor into EDTA-treated tubes. From germline, CDR1 is MNHNS and CDR2 SASEGT. The CDR3 is 13 amino acids. This entry is derived from a study of blood T cells in healthy people across ages. Study results and limitations: Long-lived donors had more naive CD4+ cells and higher diversity than aged donors. Higher naive T cell percentage went strongly together with higher TCR beta diversity.

It was with a sample-barcoded 5' primer and a J-beta primer mix that a second PCR of roughly 7 to 12 cycles was run. TCRdb redid the calling of the 5' RACE reads with MiXCR, one entry per CDR3 protein. In the table there are under 2 million distinct CDR3 sequences, about 31% of which are singletons. The sequencing sample was made of blood. The V and J genes are TRBV6-1 and TRBJ1-2; D may be TRBD1 (6 bases). The TCR originated in a woman in her thirties in good health. CDR3 protein: CASRAGQPYDYTF. The CDR3 DNA sequence: TGTGCCAGCAGGGCCGGACAGCCCTATGACTACACCTTC.